The 15 T cell receptor beta chains presented below share a single source sample, sequenced in a study of OX40 agonist ivuxolimab in advanced cancers. The protocol was immunoSEQ multiplex PCR, while the TCRdb copy is restricted to in-frame clones and leaves out a portion. The data contain under 25,000 clones, roughly 69% of them singletons. The sample consisted of CD4+ or CD8+ T cells sorted from blood, taken in a trial of the OX40 agonist ivuxolimab. The receptors originated from an adult with an advanced solid tumor such as melanoma, head and neck, liver or kidney cancer.

The chain has TRBV19 and TRBJ1-2, with D tentatively TRBD1 (5 bases). Looked up from germline, CDR1 is LNHDA and CDR2 is SQIVND (reference sequence). The CDR3 totals 13 residues. Trimming stripped 5 bases from V and 5 bases from J, with 12 bases between. The CDR3 DNA follows: TGTGCCAGTAGTGCGGGGACCTTATATGGCTACACCTTC. The encoded protein is CASSAGTLYGYTF.

V usage is TRBV11-2 and J usage is TRBJ2-5, with D unresolved. This CDR3 comprises 15 residues. CDR1 is SGHAT and CDR2 is FQNNGV in the germline V gene. Trimming pared 2 bases from V and 1 base from J, leaving 11 bases between. CDR3 nucleotides: TGTGCCAGCAGCTTAAATCCGAGCAGCCAAGAGACCCAGTACTTC. It translates to CASSLNPSSQETQYF.

The J gene is TRBJ1-2, the V gene TRBV5-8; TRBD1 matches at 7 bases. Germline V gene sequence: CDR1 SGHTS, CDR2 YDEGEE. This CDR3 contains 14 residues. The V gene end was trimmed by 6 bases and the J gene end by 2 bases; junction bases not matched to a gene: 7. CDR3 coding DNA: TGTGCCAGCAATCTACAGGGGCCAAACTATGGCTACACCTTC. Translating it yields CASNLQGPNYGYTF.

The V call is TRBV30, the J call TRBJ2-3; the match to TRBD1 covers 9 bases. Germline CDR1 GTSNPN, CDR2 SVGIG (reference sequence). Trimming took 0 bases from V and 0 from J; bases not matched to a gene: 10. The CDR3 has 18 residues. For the CDR3, the DNA is TGTGCCTGGAGTGTACAGGGGGCACACCGATCTAGCACAGATACGCAGTATTTT. It encodes CAWSVQGAHRSSTDTQYF.

This clone was seen more than once but under ten times. The chain couples TRBV27 to TRBJ1-4, with D tentatively TRBD1 (6 bases). CDR3 length: 13 residues. Per the germline V gene, CDR1 is MNHEY and CDR2 is SMNVEV (reference sequence). V was cut by 6 bases and J by 8 bases, with 13 bases left in between. CDR3 in DNA: TGTGCCAGCAGACTAGAGGGACACGAAAAACTGTTTTTT. Residues: CASRLEGHEKLFF. Looking up the rest from reference TRBV27 and TRBJ1-4 gives the full variable domain: EAQVTQNPRYLITVTGKKLTVTCSQNMNHEYMSWYRQDPGLGLRQIYYSMNVEVTDKGDVPEGYKVSRKEKRNFPLILESPSPNQTSLYFCASRLEGHEKLFFGSGTQLSVL.

V is TRBV11-2 and J is TRBJ2-3, with TRBD2 matching 13 bases. CDR1 SGHAT and CDR2 FQNNGV come from the germline V gene. The CDR3 sequence is 17 residues long. V lost 5 bases, J lost 0 bases, and 5 bases stayed unmatched. The CDR3 sequence is CASSTVGLAGSTDTQYF. DNA for the CDR3: TGTGCCAGCAGCACCGTGGGACTAGCGGGGAGCACAGATACGCAGTATTTT. Full variable domain (missing parts from reference TRBV11-2 and TRBJ2-3): EAGVAQSPRYKIIEKRQSVAFWCNPISGHATLYWYQQILGQGPKLLIQFQNNGVVDDSQLPKDRFSAERLKGVDSTLKIQPAKLEDSAVYLCASSTVGLAGSTDTQYFGPGTRLTVL.

The chain links TRBV30 to TRBJ2-3; 12 bases line up with TRBD2. The J segment lost 4 bases and the V segment lost 7 bases, leaving 6 bases of the junction unmatched. In germline, CDR1 is GTSNPN, CDR2 SVGIG (reference sequence). This CDR3 contains 14 residues. The CDR3 loop reads CAFATSGSADTQYF. The CDR3 coding sequence is TGTGCCTTCGCGACTAGCGGGAGTGCAGATACGCAGTATTTT.

This clone was seen once. The chain carries TRBV9 and TRBJ1-3; 11 bases align to TRBD1. Germline values: CDR1 SGDLS, CDR2 YYNGEE. With V trimmed by 1 base and J by 8 bases, 8 bases remained unmatched. The CDR3 covers 16 residues. The CDR3 loop is CASSVSGQGASDTIYF. In DNA form, the CDR3 reads TGTGCCAGCAGCGTATCTGGACAGGGGGCCTCGGACACCATATATTTT. Full variable domain (rest looked up from reference TRBV9 and TRBJ1-3): DSGVTQTPKHLITATGQRVTLRCSPRSGDLSVYWYQQSLDQGLQFLIQYYNGEERAKGNILERFSAQQFPDLHSELNLSSLELGDSALYFCASSVSGQGASDTIYFGEGSWLTVV.

The chain recombines TRBV30 with TRBJ2-1; 7 bases agree with TRBD2. With 6 bases clipped from V and 0 bases from J, the junction kept 8 bases outside the gene matches. The V gene's germline CDR1 is GTSNPN and CDR2 SVGIG (reference sequence). This CDR3 is built from 15 residues. The chain's CDR3 is CACTRTSLSYNEQFF. The CDR3 DNA sequence: TGTGCCTGCACAAGGACTAGTCTCTCCTACAATGAGCAGTTCTTC.

J is TRBJ1-4 and V is TRBV4-1, with 9 bases identical to TRBD1. With 0 bases clipped from V and 3 bases from J, the junction kept 2 bases outside the gene matches. The CDR3 length is 16 residues. Germline V gives CDR1 MGHRA, CDR2 YSYEKL. The CDR3 coding sequence is TGCGCCAGCAGCCAAGATAGGACAGGGGCTAATGAAAAACTGTTTTTT. Its translation: CASSQDRTGANEKLFF.

The V gene is TRBV27, the J gene TRBJ1-1; D remains unclear. Per the germline V gene, CDR1 is MNHEY and CDR2 is SMNVEV (reference sequence). CDR3 size: 14 residues. The V end was cut by 1 base, the J end by 4 bases, with 10 bases between. The CDR3 nucleotides read TGTGCCAGCAGTTTATACCCCCAACCCACTGAAGCTTTCTTT. It yields the protein CASSLYPQPTEAFF.

V and J are TRBV13 and TRBJ1-1; D gene ambiguous. Germline CDR1 PRHDT, CDR2 FYEKMQ (reference sequence). Trimming shortened V by 4 bases and J by 0 bases, and 33 bases separated the two germline ends. This CDR3 spans 22 amino acids. The CDR3 DNA reads TGTGCCAGCAGCTCTCAGACTTATGAACACCCGAGGGTCGGACTTATGAACACTGAAGCTTTCTTT. The encoded protein is CASSSQTYEHPRVGLMNTEAFF.

The V and J genes are TRBV28 and TRBJ2-7; 10 bases match TRBD1. Trimming at V came to 8 bases and at J to 2 bases, leaving 9 bases not matched to a gene. This CDR3 region has 15 residues. Germline V gene data show CDR1 as MDHEN and CDR2 as SYDVKM. CDR3 loop: CASSGTGEQAYEQYF. DNA of the CDR3: TGTGCCAGCTCCGGGACAGGGGAACAGGCCTACGAGCAGTACTTC. The whole variable domain, remainder taken from reference TRBV28 and TRBJ2-7, is DVKVTQSSRYLVKRTGEKVFLECVQDMDHENMFWYRQDPGLGLRLIYFSYDVKMKEKGDIPEGYSVSREKKERFSLILESASTNQTSMYLCASSGTGEQAYEQYFGPGTRLTVT.

This clone was observed a handful of times. This chain joins TRBV6-5 and TRBJ2-2; D unresolved. V was cut by 7 bases and J by 3 bases, with 12 bases left in between. The CDR3 spans 14 residues. The germline V gene encodes CDR1 MNHEY and CDR2 SVGAGI. The CDR3, as DNA: TGTGCCAGCAAGGTGTCTCAAGACACCGGGGAGCTGTTTTTT. It codes for CASKVSQDTGELFF.

As concerns this clone: The junction shows a germline mismatch at one end, possibly a read error. This sample includes further DNA sequences coding for the same CDR3. The chain recombines TRBV28 with TRBJ2-7; no clear D. The germline CDR1 and CDR2 sequences are MDHEN and SYDVKM. The length of the CDR3 is 10 residues. The CDR3, as DNA: TGTGCTAGCAGTTTTGACGAGCAGTACTTC. Protein product: CASSFDEQYF.